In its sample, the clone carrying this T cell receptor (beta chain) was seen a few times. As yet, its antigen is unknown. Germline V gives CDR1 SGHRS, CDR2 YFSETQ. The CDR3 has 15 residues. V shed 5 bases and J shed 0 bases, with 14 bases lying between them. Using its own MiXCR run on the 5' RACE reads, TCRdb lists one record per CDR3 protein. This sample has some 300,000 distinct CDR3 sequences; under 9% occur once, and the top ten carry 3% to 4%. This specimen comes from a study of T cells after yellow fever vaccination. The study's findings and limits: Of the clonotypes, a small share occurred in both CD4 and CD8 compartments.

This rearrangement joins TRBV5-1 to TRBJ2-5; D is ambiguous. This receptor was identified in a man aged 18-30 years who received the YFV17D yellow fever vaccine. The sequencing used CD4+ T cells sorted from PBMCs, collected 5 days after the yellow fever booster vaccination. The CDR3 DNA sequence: TGCGCCAGCAGTCCTGTCGCGTCGTACCAAGAGACCCAGTACTTC. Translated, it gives CASSPVASYQETQYF.